This T cell receptor (beta chain) was sequenced in a study of blood T cell repertoires in COVID-19 (dated by TCRdb to the early 2020s). Broadly, across the study: Samples from collaborators originated in the United States, Italy and Spain and spanned both the acute and convalescent phases of COVID-19. The material from the prospective study consisted of cDNA or gDNA derived from T cells, B-cell-depleted T cells, or PBMCs. Deeply sampled blood TCRbeta repertoires from subjects exposed to, actively infected with, or recovered from COVID-19 were included in the dataset. The repertoires were released in a freely available public database intended as a resource for research on the immune response to SARS-CoV-2. Samples were obtained from the ongoing ImmuneRACE study (first 160 participants) and from about 1,300 subjects provided by 6 global collaborators. Nearly every sample came with metadata listing a de-identified subject ID, COVID-19 status, age in years and sex. Where available, HLA class I and class II types were taken from metadata supplied by the sample provider and were not determined by assay-based typing. Overall study results and their limits: How much clinical and demographic metadata was included differed by source and by participant, and the metadata was provided uncurated.

Each collaborating institution followed its own protocols to collect whole blood in K2EDTA tubes. For TCRbeta analysis, collaborators shipped samples in one of three forms: frozen whole blood, isolated PBMCs, or DNA extracted from either of those sample types. Regarding this clone: This clone's antigen is unknown. Per-base qualities were not stored, and no clone one base away is much larger.

Per the germline V gene, SGDLS is the CDR1 and YYNGEE is the CDR2. V and J lose 4 bases and 4 bases, and a span of 17 bases separates them. Including cysteine and phenylalanine, the CDR3 has 15 amino acids. Only CDR3 DNA is held: 45 bases, read in frame from base 1. TCRbeta CDR3 regions were amplified from genomic DNA using the immunoSEQ Assay, a bias-controlled multiplex PCR. In the paper's pipeline: Within the assay, amplification of reference gene primers was used to estimate how many nucleated cells each sample contained. To quantify the absolute abundance of each unique TCRbeta CDR3 rearrangement, sequence reads were collapsed and filtered. For each sample, productive Simpson clonality was calculated as the square root of Simpson's diversity index across productive rearrangements. TCRdb provides this immuneACCESS table in a form limited to in-frame rearrangements. Some clones are lacking; in checked studies, under half of them reflect an unresolved V gene, and why the rest are absent is not known. The DNA was the basis for D and trimming; V, J and clone size are from that table. In all, the sample holds about 98,000 clones, and about 89% of those were seen once. The leading ten clones occupy about 9.3% of the sample.

This TCR was recovered from a man between 45 and 60 years old with acute or convalescent COVID-19. This chain is built from TRBV9 and TRBJ1-2; the best D guess is TRBD1, with 6 bases matching. Sequenced material: peripheral blood. CDR3 protein: CASSSQETGPYGYTF. DNA sequence: TGTGCCAGCAGCTCGCAAGAGACAGGTCCCTATGGCTACACCTTC.